This entry features one T cell receptor (beta chain) sequence. This clonotype was detected a few times. This clone's antigen is unknown. No much larger clone exists at a distance of one base, and base qualities are not known. These data belong to a study of T cell repertoires in cytomegalovirus infection (dated by TCRdb to the late 2010s). Describing the broader study: The HLA type of each donor mattered for the analysis, because public TCR beta signatures pointed to carriage of CMV infection along with the matching HLA type.

Overall results and qualifications from the work: The ex vivo response was dominated by HLA-C-restricted CMV-specific TCR beta clonotypes, which also provided the single most frequent clonotype in two of eight donors. Cumulative frequency of public TCR beta family members discriminated carriers of CMV infection plus the relevant HLA type in this cohort and an independent 352-donor cohort.

There are 14 amino acids in the CDR3, from cysteine to phenylalanine inclusive. CDR3 DNA only is kept here, 42 bases in frame from base 1. Per the germline V gene (reference sequence), DFQATT is the CDR1 and SNEGSKA is the CDR2. The germline V end is reduced by 7 bases and the J end by 2 bases; junction bases left unmatched: 8. Instrument used: Illumina HiSeq 1500. TCRdb ran its own pipeline on the public reads, namely fastp trimming at Q25 and MiXCR clone calling, and kept in-frame beta chains. Identical CDR3 proteins give one entry, which carries the most common genes and DNA. Recorded for this sample are 200,000 to 250,000 distinct CDR3 sequences; roughly 22% of them occurred a single time. The top ten clonotypes cover about 20% of the sample.

Here the chain combines TRBV20-1 and TRBJ2-3, with TRBD2 identical over 8 junction bases. The clonotype originates from a human donor in good health (CMV status not recorded). Some clones in this sample may be carry-over from other donors' samples. What was sequenced was CD8+ T cells from PBMCs. The CDR3 sequence is CSVLGAGATDTQYF. The sequenced DNA is TGCAGTGTCCTCGGAGCGGGAGCCACAGATACGCAGTATTTT.